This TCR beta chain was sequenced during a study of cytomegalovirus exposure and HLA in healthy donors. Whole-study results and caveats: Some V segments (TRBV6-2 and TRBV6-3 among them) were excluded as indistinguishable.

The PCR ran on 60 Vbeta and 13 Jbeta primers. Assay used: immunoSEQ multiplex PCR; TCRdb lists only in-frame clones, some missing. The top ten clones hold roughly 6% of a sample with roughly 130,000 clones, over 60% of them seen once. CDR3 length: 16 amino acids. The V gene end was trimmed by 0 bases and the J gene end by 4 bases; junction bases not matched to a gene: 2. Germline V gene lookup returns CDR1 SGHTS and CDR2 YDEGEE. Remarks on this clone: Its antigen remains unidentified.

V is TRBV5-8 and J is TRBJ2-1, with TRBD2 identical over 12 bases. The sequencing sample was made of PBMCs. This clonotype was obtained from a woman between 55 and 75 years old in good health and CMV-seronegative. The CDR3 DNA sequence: TGTGCCAGCAGCTTGGGACTAGCGGGGGTGTACAATGAGCAGTTCTTC. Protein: CASSLGLAGVYNEQFF.